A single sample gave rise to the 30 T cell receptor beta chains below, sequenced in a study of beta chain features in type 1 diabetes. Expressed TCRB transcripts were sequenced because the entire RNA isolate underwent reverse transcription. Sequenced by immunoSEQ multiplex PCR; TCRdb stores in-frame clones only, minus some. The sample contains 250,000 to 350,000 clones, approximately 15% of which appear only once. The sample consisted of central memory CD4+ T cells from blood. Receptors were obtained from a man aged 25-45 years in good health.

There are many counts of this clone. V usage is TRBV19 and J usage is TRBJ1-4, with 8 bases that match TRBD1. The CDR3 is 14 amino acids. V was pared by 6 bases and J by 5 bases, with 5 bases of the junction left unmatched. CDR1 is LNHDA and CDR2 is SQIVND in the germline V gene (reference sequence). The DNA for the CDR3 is TGTGCCAGTAGCTTACGACAGGGGAATGAAAAACTGTTTTTT. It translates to CASSLRQGNEKLFF.

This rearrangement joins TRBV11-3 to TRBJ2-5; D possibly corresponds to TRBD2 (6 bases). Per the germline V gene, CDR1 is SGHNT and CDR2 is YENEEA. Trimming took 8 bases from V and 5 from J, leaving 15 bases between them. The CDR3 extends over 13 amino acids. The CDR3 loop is CASAGPGEETQYF. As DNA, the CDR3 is TGTGCCAGCGCTGGGCCGGGGGAGGAGACCCAGTACTTC.

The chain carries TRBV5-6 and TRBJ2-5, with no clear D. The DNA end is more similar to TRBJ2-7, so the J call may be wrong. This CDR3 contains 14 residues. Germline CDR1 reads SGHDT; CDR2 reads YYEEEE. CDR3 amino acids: CASSFQDPSYEQYF. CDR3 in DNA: TGTGCCAGCAGCTTCCAGGACCCTTCCTACGAGCAGTACTTC.

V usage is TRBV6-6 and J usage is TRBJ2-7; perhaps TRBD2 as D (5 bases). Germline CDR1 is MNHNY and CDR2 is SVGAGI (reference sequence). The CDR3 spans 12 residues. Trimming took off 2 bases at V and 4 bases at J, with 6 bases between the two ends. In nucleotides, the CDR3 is TGTGCCAGCAGTTACACGGGGTACGAGCAGTACGTC. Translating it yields CASSYTGYEQYV.

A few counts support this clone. This chain's CDR3 is CASSSGTSGVLSTDTQYF. The CDR3, as DNA: TGTGCCAGCAGCTCCGGGACTAGCGGGGTCCTTAGCACAGATACGCAGTATTTT. The V call is TRBV7-9, the J call TRBJ2-3; 13 nucleotides line up with TRBD2. V shed 4 bases and J 0 bases; nucleotides not matched to a gene: 7. The germline V gene encodes CDR1 SEHNR and CDR2 FQNEAQ (reference sequence). This CDR3 is 18 amino acids long.

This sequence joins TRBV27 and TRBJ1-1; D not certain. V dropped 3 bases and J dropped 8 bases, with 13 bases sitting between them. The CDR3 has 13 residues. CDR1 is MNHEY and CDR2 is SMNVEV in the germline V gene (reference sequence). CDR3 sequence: CASSLKGFREAFF. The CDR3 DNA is TGTGCCAGCAGTTTGAAGGGATTCCGAGAAGCTTTCTTT.

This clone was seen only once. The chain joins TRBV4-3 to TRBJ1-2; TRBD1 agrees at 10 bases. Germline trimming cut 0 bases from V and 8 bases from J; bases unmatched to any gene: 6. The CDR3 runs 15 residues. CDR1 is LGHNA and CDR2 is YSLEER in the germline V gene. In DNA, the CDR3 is TGCGCCAGCAGCCAAGATGTCGGGACAGGGGCAGGCTACACCTTC. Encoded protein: CASSQDVGTGAGYTF.

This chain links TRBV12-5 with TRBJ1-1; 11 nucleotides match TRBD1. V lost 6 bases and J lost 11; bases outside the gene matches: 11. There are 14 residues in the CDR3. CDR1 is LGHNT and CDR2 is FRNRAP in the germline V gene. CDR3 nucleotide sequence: TGTGCTAGTGGAGTTACCGGGACAGGGGGAGGGGCTTTCTTT. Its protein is CASGVTGTGGGAFF.

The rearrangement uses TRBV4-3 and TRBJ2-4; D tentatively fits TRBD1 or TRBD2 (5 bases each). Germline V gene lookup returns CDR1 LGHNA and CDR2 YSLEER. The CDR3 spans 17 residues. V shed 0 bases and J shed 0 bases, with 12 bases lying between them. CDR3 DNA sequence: TGCGCCAGCAGCCAAGATGGGGGAAATAGAGCCAAAAACATTCAGTACTTC. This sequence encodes CASSQDGGNRAKNIQYF.

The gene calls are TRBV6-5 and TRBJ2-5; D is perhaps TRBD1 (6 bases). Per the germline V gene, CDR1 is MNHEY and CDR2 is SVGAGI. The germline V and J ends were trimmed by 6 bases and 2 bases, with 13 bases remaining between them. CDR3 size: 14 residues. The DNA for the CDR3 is TGTGCCAGCAGGCAGGACAGAGCACAAGAGACCCAGTACTTC. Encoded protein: CASRQDRAQETQYF.

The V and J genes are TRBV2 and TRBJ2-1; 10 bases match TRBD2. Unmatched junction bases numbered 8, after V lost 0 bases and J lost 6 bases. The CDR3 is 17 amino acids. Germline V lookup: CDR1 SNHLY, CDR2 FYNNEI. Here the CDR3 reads CASSEALGASGSNEQFF. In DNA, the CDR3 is TGTGCCAGCAGTGAAGCCCTCGGGGCTAGCGGGAGCAATGAGCAGTTCTTC.

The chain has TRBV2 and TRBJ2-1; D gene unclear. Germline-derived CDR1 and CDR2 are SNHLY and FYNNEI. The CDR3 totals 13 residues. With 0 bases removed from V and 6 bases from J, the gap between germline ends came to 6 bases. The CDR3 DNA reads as TGTGCCAGCAGTGAAGCGTTACGCAATGAGCAGTTCTTC. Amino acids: CASSEALRNEQFF.

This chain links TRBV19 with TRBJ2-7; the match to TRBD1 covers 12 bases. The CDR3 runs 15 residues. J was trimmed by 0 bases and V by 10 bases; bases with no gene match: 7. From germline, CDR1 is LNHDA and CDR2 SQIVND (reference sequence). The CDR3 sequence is CATGTGGSSSYEQYF. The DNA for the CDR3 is TGTGCCACCGGGACAGGGGGCTCTAGCTCCTACGAGCAGTACTTC.

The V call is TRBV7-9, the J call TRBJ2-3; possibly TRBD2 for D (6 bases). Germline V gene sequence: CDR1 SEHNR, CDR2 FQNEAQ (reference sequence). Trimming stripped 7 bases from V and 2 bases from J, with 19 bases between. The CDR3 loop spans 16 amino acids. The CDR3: CASTILGAGSTDTQYF. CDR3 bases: TGTGCCAGCACCATCTTAGGGGCGGGGTCCACAGATACGCAGTATTTT. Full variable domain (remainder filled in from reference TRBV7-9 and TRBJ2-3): DTGVSQNPRHKITKRGQNVTFRCDPISEHNRLYWYRQTLGQGPEFLTYFQNEAQLEKSRLLSDRFSAERPKGSFSTLEIQRTEQGDSAMYLCASTILGAGSTDTQYFGPGTRLTVL.

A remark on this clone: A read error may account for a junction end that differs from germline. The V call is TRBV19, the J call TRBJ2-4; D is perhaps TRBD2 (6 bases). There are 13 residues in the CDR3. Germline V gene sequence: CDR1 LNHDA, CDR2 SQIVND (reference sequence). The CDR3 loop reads CASSKPGEWRSHF. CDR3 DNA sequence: TGTGCCAGTAGTAAACCGGGGGAATGGCGATCGCACTTC.

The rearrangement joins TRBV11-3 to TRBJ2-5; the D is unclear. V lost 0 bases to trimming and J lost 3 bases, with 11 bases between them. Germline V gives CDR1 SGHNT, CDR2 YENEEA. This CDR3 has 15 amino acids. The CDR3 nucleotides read TGTGCCAGCAGCTTAGATCGTAGGCCCGAAGAGACCCAGTACTTC. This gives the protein CASSLDRRPEETQYF.

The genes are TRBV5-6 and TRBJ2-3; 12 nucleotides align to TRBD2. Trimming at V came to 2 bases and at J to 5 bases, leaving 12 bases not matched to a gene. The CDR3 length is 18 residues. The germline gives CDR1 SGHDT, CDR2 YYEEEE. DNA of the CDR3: TGTGCCAGCAGCTTCGACACCCTAGCGGGGGGGCTAGGAGATACGCAGTATTTT. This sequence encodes CASSFDTLAGGLGDTQYF.

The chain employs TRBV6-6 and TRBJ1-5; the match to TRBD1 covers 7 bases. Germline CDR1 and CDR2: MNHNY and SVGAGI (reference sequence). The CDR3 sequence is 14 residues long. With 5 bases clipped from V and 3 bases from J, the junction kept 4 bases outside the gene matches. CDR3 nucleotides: TGTGCCAGCAGTCGGGACAGCTTCAATCAGCCCCAGCATTTT. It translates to CASSRDSFNQPQHF.

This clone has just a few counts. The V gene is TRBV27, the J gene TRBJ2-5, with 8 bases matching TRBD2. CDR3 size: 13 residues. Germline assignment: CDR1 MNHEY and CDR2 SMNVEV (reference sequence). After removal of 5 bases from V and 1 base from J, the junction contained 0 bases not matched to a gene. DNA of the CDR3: TGTGCCAGCAGTGGACTAGCCCAAGAGACCCAGTACTTC. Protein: CASSGLAQETQYF.

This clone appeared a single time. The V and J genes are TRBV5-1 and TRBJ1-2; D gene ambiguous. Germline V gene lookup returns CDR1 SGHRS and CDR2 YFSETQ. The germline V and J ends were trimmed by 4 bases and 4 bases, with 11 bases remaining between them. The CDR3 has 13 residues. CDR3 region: CASSPDLIYGYTF. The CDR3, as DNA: TGCGCCAGCAGCCCGGACTTGATCTATGGCTACACCTTC.

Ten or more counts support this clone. Written as DNA, the CDR3 is TGTGCCAGCGGCAGGGGGCCGGCCTATGGCTACACCTTC. Translation gives CASGRGPAYGYTF. V and J are TRBV27 and TRBJ1-2, with 8 bases matching TRBD1. V lost 8 bases, J lost 4 bases, and 6 bases stayed unmatched. This CDR3 comprises 13 residues. Germline assignment: CDR1 MNHEY and CDR2 SMNVEV (reference sequence).

CDR3 sequence (DNA): TGTGCCAGCAGCGTAGGGTTCTATAATTCACCCCTCCACTTT. Its protein is CASSVGFYNSPLHF. The chain has TRBV9 and TRBJ1-6; D is undetermined. With 0 bases removed from V and 3 bases from J, the gap between germline ends came to 4 bases. This CDR3 is 14 amino acids long. Per the germline V gene, CDR1 is SGDLS and CDR2 is YYNGEE. The whole variable domain, remainder taken from reference TRBV9 and TRBJ1-6, is DSGVTQTPKHLITATGQRVTLRCSPRSGDLSVYWYQQSLDQGLQFLIQYYNGEERAKGNILERFSAQQFPDLHSELNLSSLELGDSALYFCASSVGFYNSPLHFGNGTRLTVT.

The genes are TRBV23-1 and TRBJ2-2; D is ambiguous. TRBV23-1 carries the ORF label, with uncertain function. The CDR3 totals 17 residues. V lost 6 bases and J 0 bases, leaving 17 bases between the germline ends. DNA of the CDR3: TGCGCCAGCAGCGACACCTCGGTACCCGCGAACACCGGGGAGCTGTTTTTT. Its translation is CASSDTSVPANTGELFF.

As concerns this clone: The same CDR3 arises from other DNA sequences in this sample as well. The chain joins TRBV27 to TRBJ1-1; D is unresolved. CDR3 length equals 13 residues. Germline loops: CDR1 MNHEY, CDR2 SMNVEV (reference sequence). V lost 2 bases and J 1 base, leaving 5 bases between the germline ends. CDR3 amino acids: CASSLRANTEAFF. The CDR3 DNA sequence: TGTGCCAGCAGTTTAAGGGCGAACACTGAAGCTTTCTTT.

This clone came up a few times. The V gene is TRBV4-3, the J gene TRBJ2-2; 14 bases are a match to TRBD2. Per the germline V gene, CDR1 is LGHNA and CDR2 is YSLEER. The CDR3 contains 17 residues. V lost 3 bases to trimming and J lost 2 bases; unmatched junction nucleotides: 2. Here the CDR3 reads CASSQTSGRGNTGELFF. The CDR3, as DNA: TGCGCCAGCAGCCAGACTAGCGGGAGGGGTAACACCGGGGAGCTGTTTTTT.

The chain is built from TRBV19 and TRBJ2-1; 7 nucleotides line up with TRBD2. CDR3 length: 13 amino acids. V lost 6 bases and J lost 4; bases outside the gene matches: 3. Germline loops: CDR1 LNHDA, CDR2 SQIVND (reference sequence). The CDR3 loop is CASRGLQYNEQFF. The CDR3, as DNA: TGTGCCAGTAGGGGACTACAGTACAATGAGCAGTTCTTC.

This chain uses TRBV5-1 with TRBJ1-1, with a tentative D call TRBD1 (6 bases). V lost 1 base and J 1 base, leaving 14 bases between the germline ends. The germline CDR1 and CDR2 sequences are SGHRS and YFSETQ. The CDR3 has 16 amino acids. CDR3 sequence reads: CASSLNRVGSNTEAFF. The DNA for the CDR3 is TGCGCCAGCAGCTTGAACAGGGTAGGGTCGAACACTGAAGCTTTCTTT.

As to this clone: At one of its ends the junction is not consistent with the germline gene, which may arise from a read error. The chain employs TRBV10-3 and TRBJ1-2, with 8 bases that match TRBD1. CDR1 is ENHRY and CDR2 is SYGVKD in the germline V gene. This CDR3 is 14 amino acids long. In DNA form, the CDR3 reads TGTGCCAGCAGTTACTCACGTCGGACAGGGGGCTACACCTTC. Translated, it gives CASSYSRRTGGYTF.

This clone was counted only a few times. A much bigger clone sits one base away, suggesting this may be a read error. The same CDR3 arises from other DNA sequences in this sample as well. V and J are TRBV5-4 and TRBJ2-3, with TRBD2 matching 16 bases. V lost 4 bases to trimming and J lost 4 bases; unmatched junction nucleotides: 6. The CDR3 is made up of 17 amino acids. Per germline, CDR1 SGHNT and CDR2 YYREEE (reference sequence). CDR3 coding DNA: TGTGCCAGCAGCCAAGCCGGGACTAGCGGGAGGGCAGATACGCAGTATTTT. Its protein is CASSQAGTSGRADTQYF.

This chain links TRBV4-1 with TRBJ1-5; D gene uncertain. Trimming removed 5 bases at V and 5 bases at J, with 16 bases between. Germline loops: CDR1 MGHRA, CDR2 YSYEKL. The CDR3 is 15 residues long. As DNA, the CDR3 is TGCGCCAGCAGCGTCGGGCATGGTGAGCATCAGCCCCAGCATTTT. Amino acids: CASSVGHGEHQPQHF.